The TCR beta chain under discussion was sequenced for a study of metastatic and nonmetastatic thyroid tumors. As for the study in general: The study looked at repertoires side by side in blood and in tumor or nodule tissue from malignant and benign thyroid patients.

Study-level results: Patients with malignant thyroid tumors reportedly had significantly higher TCR beta diversity than those with benign nodules, in blood and tumor.

No patient received treatment before thyroid surgery. This clone was seen ten or more times. Antigen: not known. Original methodology: A papillary thyroid cancer distant-metastasis classifier was built from CDR3 differences across clinicopathological groups. TCRdb reprocessed the PCR reads using MiXCR. TCRdb's processing, not the authors', yielded these V and J calls. Of about 59,000 clones listed, 15% to 20% are singletons. This receptor was obtained from a male donor with papillary thyroid cancer or a benign thyroid nodule (not recorded which). Some clones in this sample may be carry-over from other donors' samples. Sequenced material: blood.

For the CDR3, the DNA is TGCGTCCTCGAGTGGGGGCAGGGCTACAATGAGCAGTTCTTC. Protein product: CVLEWGQGYNEQFF. This rearrangement joins TRBV10-1 to TRBJ2-1; D perhaps matches TRBD1 (6 bases). The CDR3 extends over 14 amino acids. From germline, CDR1 is WNHNN and CDR2 SYGVQD (reference sequence).